Listed here are 32 T cell receptor beta chains from one sample, sequenced in a study of T cells in Graves' hyperthyroidism and ophthalmopathy. Researchers amplified the TCR beta CDR3 regions from RNA transcripts. A set of HTBI primers served as the primers for a first-round RT-PCR of the TCR CDR3. TCRdb reprocessed the multiplex PCR reads with MiXCR, giving one entry per CDR3 protein. Found here are under 650,000 distinct CDR3 sequences, roughly 15% of them singletons; the top ten hold less than 4.5%. The sequenced sample was blood. Source of these receptors: a woman in her twenties or thirties with Graves' hyperthyroidism.

This clonotype was seen repeatedly, ten times or more. This chain joins TRBV12-3 or TRBV12-4 and TRBJ1-4; 9 nucleotides line up with TRBD1. The CDR3 runs 16 residues. The trim removed 9 bases at V and 8 bases at J, leaving 16 bases unmatched. CDR3 region: CASSHPTGTGLEKLFF. CDR3 in DNA: TGTGCCAGTTCTCACCCCACCGGGACAGGGCTGGAAAAACTGTTTTTT.

This clonotype was seen only a few times. This rearrangement joins TRBV18 to TRBJ1-3; D ambiguous. The length of the CDR3 is 14 residues. The germline V and J ends were trimmed by 5 bases and 0 bases, with 8 bases remaining between them. Germline CDR1 and CDR2: KGHSH and LQKENI. The CDR3 sequence is CASSVQDSGNTIYF. The CDR3 DNA is TGTGCCAGCTCAGTCCAAGACTCTGGAAACACCATATATTTT. Supplemented by reference TRBV18 and TRBJ1-3, the full variable domain reads NAGVMQNPRHLVRRRGQEARLRCSPMKGHSHVYWYRQLPEEGLKFMVYLQKENIIDESGMPKERFSAEFPKEGPSILRIQQVVRGDSAAYFCASSVQDSGNTIYFGEGSWLTVV.

V is TRBV5-1 and J is TRBJ2-7; 7 bases align to TRBD2. CDR1 and CDR2 (germline): SGHRS, YFSETQ. V trimming: 5 bases; J trimming: 4 bases; junction bases outside the gene matches: 9. The CDR3 has 14 amino acids. The CDR3 nucleotides read TGCGCCAGCAGTCCCGGGGGGACCGAATACGAGCAGTACTTC. This translates into CASSPGGTEYEQYF.

The chain carries TRBV28 and TRBJ2-7, with D perhaps matching TRBD2 (5 bases). V lost 5 bases, J lost 5 bases, and 16 bases lay in between. The germline gives CDR1 MDHEN, CDR2 SYDVKM. CDR3 length equals 14 residues. CDR3 bases: TGTGCCAGCAGTGGGAAAAGAGGGTGGGACGAGCAGTACTTC. Protein sequence: CASSGKRGWDEQYF.

This clonotype was seen a handful of times. V gene TRBV7-9 combines with J gene TRBJ1-1; possible D gene TRBD1, 5 bases. Trimming cost V 1 base and J 6 bases, with 12 bases left between them. Germline CDR1 is SEHNR and CDR2 is FQNEAQ (reference sequence). CDR3 size: 14 residues. The DNA of the CDR3 is TGTGCCAGCAGCTTAGGCGCAGGGTTCCCTGAAGCTTTCTTT. This sequence encodes CASSLGAGFPEAFF.

CDR3 sequence reads: CASSYSGGPYEQYF. The CDR3 bases are TGTGCCAGCAGTTATAGCGGGGGGCCCTACGAGCAGTACTTC. The V gene is TRBV6-1, the J gene TRBJ2-7; 10 nucleotides agree with TRBD2. The J segment lost 2 bases and the V segment lost 5 bases, leaving 3 bases of the junction unmatched. This CDR3 has 14 amino acids. CDR1 and CDR2 from the germline V gene are MNHNS and SASEGT.

This clonotype was seen repeatedly, ten times or more. The V gene is TRBV6-1, the J gene TRBJ1-1; D remains ambiguous. The CDR3 is made up of 14 amino acids. CDR1 is MNHNS, CDR2 SASEGT, per germline. V dropped 3 bases and J dropped 6 bases, with 14 bases sitting between them. The CDR3 sequence is CASSDYRRVSEAFF. The CDR3 region has the DNA TGTGCCAGCAGTGATTATAGACGTGTTTCTGAAGCTTTCTTT.

This clonotype was recorded at least ten times. The rearrangement joins TRBV12-3 or TRBV12-4 to TRBJ2-7; 7 bases match TRBD1. The V gene end was trimmed by 5 bases and the J gene end by 5 bases; junction bases not matched to a gene: 15. This CDR3 comprises 16 residues. The CDR3 region is CASSPLIEGAGDEQYF. The CDR3 region has the DNA TGTGCCAGCAGTCCCCTCATAGAGGGGGCGGGCGACGAGCAGTACTTC.

This clonotype was seen a handful of times. V is TRBV3-1 and J is TRBJ2-4; D is undetermined. The V end lost 2 bases, the J end lost 8 bases, and 7 bases lay between the germline ends. CDR1 LGHDT and CDR2 YNNKEL come from the germline V gene (reference sequence). This CDR3 is 12 amino acids long. The DNA for the CDR3 is TGTGCCAGCAGCCAAAATTGGGACATTCAGTACTTC. Protein sequence: CASSQNWDIQYF.

The gene calls are TRBV7-3 and TRBJ2-5; D tentatively reads TRBD1 or TRBD2 (8 bases each). Germline V gives CDR1 SGHTA, CDR2 FQGTGA. The CDR3 covers 16 residues. The germline V and J ends were trimmed by 4 bases and 4 bases, with 19 bases remaining between them. In DNA, the CDR3 is TGTGCCAGCAGCTCCCAGGGGGCGGGAGGAGGAGAGACCCAGTACTTC. Translation gives CASSSQGAGGGETQYF.

The gene calls are TRBV20-1 and TRBJ2-1; 13 bases align to TRBD2. CDR1 is DFQATT, CDR2 SNEGSKA, per germline (reference sequence). V gave up 6 bases and J gave up 7 bases; unmatched junction bases: 12. The CDR3 has 16 residues. The CDR3 DNA is TGCAGTGCCATTCCCGGGACTAGCGGGACTACGAATGAGCAGTTCTTC. It translates to CSAIPGTSGTTNEQFF.

The sample holds a few counts of this clonotype. The V gene is TRBV20-1, the J gene TRBJ2-1; 8 nucleotides line up with TRBD2. Trimming cost V 1 base and J 0 bases; bases outside gene matches: 5. There are 16 residues in the CDR3. Germline CDR1 and CDR2: DFQATT and SNEGSKA (reference sequence). CDR3 sequence: CSARGGLVVSYNEQFF. In DNA, the CDR3 is TGCAGTGCTAGAGGGGGACTAGTGGTCTCCTACAATGAGCAGTTCTTC.

This chain joins TRBV7-9 and TRBJ1-5; D remains unclear. Between the trimmed V and J ends, which lost 6 bases and 0 bases, there was a span of 30 bases. CDR1 SEHNR and CDR2 FQNEAQ come from the germline V gene (reference sequence). The CDR3 totals 21 residues. CDR3 sequence: CASRLPEGGWERGCSNQPQHF. In nucleotides, the CDR3 is TGTGCCAGCAGGTTACCGGAGGGAGGTTGGGAGAGAGGGTGTAGCAATCAGCCCCAGCATTTT.

This clonotype was recorded at least ten times. The rearrangement uses TRBV3-1 and TRBJ2-7; D unresolved. This CDR3 region has 12 residues. Looked up from germline, CDR1 is LGHDT and CDR2 is YNNKEL (reference sequence). Trimming took off 4 bases at V and 0 bases at J, with 4 bases between the two ends. The chain's CDR3 is CASSRTSYEQYF. The CDR3 DNA reads as TGTGCCAGCAGCCGGACCTCCTACGAGCAGTACTTC.

The chain uses TRBV13 and TRBJ1-6; D ambiguous. The ends were cut back, 8 bases at V and 9 bases at J, with 17 bases in the middle. Germline CDR1 PRHDT, CDR2 FYEKMQ (reference sequence). The CDR3 is made up of 14 amino acids. CDR3 bases: TGTGCCAGCTCCGGACGGTCCGAGGTTTCACCCCTCCACTTT. Translation gives CASSGRSEVSPLHF.

This clonotype was counted a few times. V usage is TRBV12-3 or TRBV12-4 and J usage is TRBJ2-1; D is perhaps TRBD2 (6 bases). The CDR3 has 17 amino acids. The V and J ends lost 6 bases and 2 bases respectively, with 20 bases between them. The CDR3 reads CASSPLIADITYNEQFF. The CDR3 DNA follows: TGTGCCAGCAGCCCCCTCATAGCGGATATAACCTACAATGAGCAGTTCTTC.

This clonotype was counted ten times or more. The genes are TRBV20-1 and TRBJ1-5; 7 bases fit TRBD1. CDR1 is DFQATT and CDR2 is SNEGSKA in the germline V gene (reference sequence). The CDR3 extends over 12 amino acids. The trim removed 4 bases at V and 7 bases at J, leaving 4 bases unmatched. The CDR3 here is CSANRGGQPQHF. CDR3 nucleotides: TGCAGTGCTAACAGGGGTGGGCAGCCCCAGCATTTT.

Remarks on this clonotype: A much larger clonotype is one base distant, so this may be a read error. The chain links TRBV19 to TRBJ2-3; TRBD2 aligns across 7 bases. V shed 5 bases, J shed 8 bases, and the junction held 22 bases outside the gene matches. The germline V gene has CDR1 LNHDA and CDR2 SQIVND (reference sequence). CDR3 length: 18 amino acids. Here the CDR3 reads CASSLRDYKPKVAGTQYF. The CDR3 nucleotides are TGTGCCAGTAGTCTCCGGGACTACAAGCCCAAGGTCGCAGGTACGCAGTATTTT.

This clonotype appeared a single time. Germline and junction disagree at one end, which may indicate a read error. The rearrangement uses TRBV18 and TRBJ2-7, with 8 bases aligning to TRBD2. The germline CDR1 and CDR2 sequences are KGHSH and LQKENI. There are 15 residues in the CDR3. The CDR3 region is CASSPRAGESSEQYF. The CDR3 nucleotides read TGTGCCAGCTCACCAAGAGCGGGAGAATCCTCCGAGCAGTACTTC.

Many counts were recorded for this clonotype. This sequence joins TRBV30 and TRBJ2-2; D unresolved. This CDR3 is built from 11 residues. CDR1 and CDR2 (germline): GTSNPN, SVGIG (reference sequence). V was cut by 3 bases and J by 3 bases, with 2 bases left in between. CDR3 nucleotides: TGTGCCTGGAGGGACACCGGGGAGCTGTTTTTT. Its translation is CAWRDTGELFF.

In the case of this clonotype: With a much larger clone just one base away, this may be a read error. The chain is built from TRBV3-1 and TRBJ2-7; no definite D call. Germline V gene sequence: CDR1 LGHDT, CDR2 YNNKEL (reference sequence). V was cut by 1 base and J by 7 bases, with 14 bases left in between. The CDR3 consists of 14 residues. The CDR3 sequence: CASSQVLPPNEQYF. CDR3 nucleotides: TGTGCCAGCAGCCAAGTACTCCCGCCAAATGAGCAGTACTTC.

The rearrangement links TRBV12-3 or TRBV12-4 to TRBJ2-7; D not certain. The CDR3 contains 12 residues. Trimming removed 6 bases at V and 6 bases at J, with 12 bases between. CDR3 sequence: CASSSILSEQYF. The CDR3 DNA sequence: TGTGCCAGCAGCTCCATCCTTAGCGAGCAGTACTTC.

In this sample, this clonotype turned up once. J is TRBJ2-1 and V is TRBV7-2, with TRBD2 matching over 8 bases. Germline V lookup: CDR1 SGHTA, CDR2 FQGNSA. V dropped 5 bases and J dropped 5; count of bases not matched to a gene: 8. The CDR3 length is 15 residues. CDR3 sequence reads: CASSSTSGYNNEQFF. In DNA form, the CDR3 reads TGTGCCAGCAGCAGCACTAGCGGATACAACAATGAGCAGTTCTTC.

This clonotype was observed at least ten times. This chain uses TRBV5-1 with TRBJ2-3; no clear D gene. Germline V gene sequence: CDR1 SGHRS, CDR2 YFSETQ. V lost 1 base to trimming and J lost 1 base, with 10 bases between them. There are 15 residues in the CDR3. The CDR3 DNA sequence: TGCGCCAGCAGCTTGACGTACTCGGGCACAGATACGCAGTATTTT. Amino acids: CASSLTYSGTDTQYF.

There are a few counts of this clonotype. The J gene is TRBJ1-2, the V gene TRBV30; D is ambiguous. Looked up from germline, CDR1 is GTSNPN and CDR2 is SVGIG (reference sequence). V lost 2 bases and J lost 1, with 5 bases in between. The length of the CDR3 is 12 residues. CDR3 sequence: CAWSLINYGYTF. The CDR3 coding sequence is TGTGCCTGGAGTCTCATTAACTATGGCTACACCTTC.

This clonotype was detected many times. V usage is TRBV13 and J usage is TRBJ2-1; D uncertain. The germline gives CDR1 PRHDT, CDR2 FYEKMQ (reference sequence). This CDR3 spans 13 amino acids. The V and J ends lost 5 bases and 7 bases respectively, with 12 bases between them. CDR3 DNA: TGTGCCAGCAGCCAAAGGACCCAAAATGAGCAGTTCTTC. Amino acid sequence: CASSQRTQNEQFF.

The J gene is TRBJ2-5, the V gene TRBV11-2; 7 bases agree with TRBD2. The germline V gene encodes CDR1 SGHAT and CDR2 FQNNGV. The CDR3 runs to 16 residues. Unmatched junction bases numbered 15, after V lost 5 bases and J lost 6 bases. CDR3 nucleotides: TGTGCCAGCAGCCCCCGGGAGTCGTCCGGGGGGAAGACCCAGTACTTC. Translated, it gives CASSPRESSGGKTQYF.

This clonotype was observed at least ten times. V and J are TRBV15 and TRBJ2-7; D call uncertain. Germline V gene lookup returns CDR1 LNHNV and CDR2 YYDKDF (reference sequence). Trimming took off 3 bases at V and 4 bases at J, with 13 bases between the two ends. CDR3 length: 14 amino acids. CDR3 protein: CATSSPRRIYEQYF. The CDR3 DNA reads as TGTGCCACCAGCAGCCCGAGACGGATATACGAGCAGTACTTC.

The chain combines TRBV9 with TRBJ1-4; D may be TRBD1 (6 bases). V lost 4 bases, J lost 10 bases, and 23 bases lay in between. This CDR3 comprises 16 residues. The germline V gene has CDR1 SGDLS and CDR2 YYNGEE. The CDR3 spells CASSPGPSGGGGKLFF. In nucleotides, the CDR3 is TGTGCCAGCAGCCCCGGCCCCAGCGGAGGGGGGGGAAAACTGTTTTTT.

This clonotype was found many times. The chain combines TRBV3-1 with TRBJ2-2; 10 bases agree with TRBD2. The length of the CDR3 is 15 residues. The V gene's germline CDR1 is LGHDT and CDR2 YNNKEL (reference sequence). Trimming removed 6 bases from V and 1 base from J; junction bases left unmatched: 2. As DNA, the CDR3 is TGTGCCAGCAGGGCTAGCGGGAGGAACACCGGGGAGCTGTTTTTT. Encoded protein: CASRASGRNTGELFF.

In this sample, this clonotype turned up a few times. The rearrangement joins TRBV19 to TRBJ1-1, with 8 positions matching TRBD1. This CDR3 comprises 12 residues. Germline V gene sequence: CDR1 LNHDA, CDR2 SQIVND (reference sequence). The V gene end was trimmed by 5 bases and the J gene end by 10 bases; junction bases not matched to a gene: 6. CDR3 protein: CASSVDRGGAFF. The CDR3 bases are TGTGCCAGTAGTGTTGACAGGGGAGGAGCTTTCTTT.

The chain links TRBV6-5 to TRBJ1-4; 7 nucleotides agree with TRBD1. V shed 4 bases and J 6 bases; nucleotides not matched to a gene: 5. The CDR3 is 14 residues long. Germline values: CDR1 MNHEY, CDR2 SVGAGI. This CDR3 reads CASSSEGADEKLFF. Here the CDR3 DNA reads TGTGCCAGCAGTTCCGAGGGGGCTGATGAAAAACTGTTTTTT.